This TCR beta chain was sequenced for a study of blood T cell repertoires in COVID-19. Study at large: Samples representing acute and convalescent COVID-19 were sourced from the United States, Italy and Spain. Sources were T cells, B-cell-depleted T cells, or PBMCs; the material itself was cDNA or gDNA.

V gave up 4 bases and J gave up 9 bases, with 12 bases separating them. Germline loops: CDR1 LGHNA, CDR2 YNFKEQ. CDR3 length: 13 amino acids. Sequencing was performed with immunoSEQ multiplex PCR; in TCRdb, only in-frame clones are kept and a portion is missing. The sample lists 130,000 to 150,000 clones, 85% to 90% occurring once. The TCR sequence derives from a woman aged 45-59 years with active or convalescent COVID-19. What was sequenced was peripheral blood. The chain joins TRBV4-2 to TRBJ2-2; a possible D gene is TRBD2 (6 bases). The CDR3 DNA reads TGTGCCAGCAGCCCGCGGGACTCCCGGGAGCTGTTTTTT. Its translation is CASSPRDSRELFF.